The sequence of this T cell receptor (beta chain) was determined in a study of T cells in Graves' hyperthyroidism and ophthalmopathy (dated by TCRdb to about 2019). For context, the study as a whole: Peripheral blood was sampled at the time of initial diagnosis, prior to any treatment. TCR V-J signatures able to tell the groups apart were searched for in a discovery cohort of some 100 patients, of whom more than 40 had Graves' ophthalmopathy and about 60 had stable Graves' hyperthyroidism. Prospective prediction of ophthalmopathy was tested in an independent validation cohort of 18 to 20 hyperthyroidism patients and 15 to 17 patients who later progressed to ophthalmopathy. The roughly 91 discovery patients were randomly split 7:3 into training and test sets. In over five Graves' hyperthyroidism patients, the study also compared T-cell repertoires from thyroid tissue with T-cell repertoires from blood. Once sampling was done, hyperthyroidism patients were given methimazole at a starting dose of 30 mg daily, whereas ophthalmopathy patients were given high-dose intravenous methylprednisolone. TCR Vbeta CDR3 sequencing of 120 to 150 peripheral blood samples (43 ophthalmopathy, 75 hyperthyroidism and roughly 17 progressor patients) is reported in the paper. What the study reported, not specific to this receptor: Most expanded thyroid clonotypes (frequency above 0.001) were also detected in blood, a finding suggesting that blood repertoires may reflect thyroid immune responses. No statistical method was used to fix the sample size in advance, and group allocation was not hidden from the investigators. During validation, the model predicted progression to ophthalmopathy a median of about 6.5 months ahead of onset, with 60% to 71% sensitivity and around 73% specificity. Ophthalmopathy was separated from stable hyperthyroidism by a 13 V-J signature model, with approximately 85% sensitivity and about 84% specificity obtained in cross-validation and 80%/75% obtained in testing.

Here V drops 5 bases and J drops 1 base, and the junction holds 4 bases not matched to any gene. From the cysteine through the phenylalanine, the CDR3 covers 15 amino acids. The only DNA kept is the CDR3, 45 bases in frame from the first base. The germline V gene gives CDR1 as SGHTA and CDR2 as FQGNSA. Amplification of TCR beta CDR3 regions was carried out from RNA transcripts. For the first round of RT-PCR on the TCR CDR3, the HTBI primer set was used together with the Qiagen OneStep RT-PCR kit. A second multiplex PCR round built the libraries, followed by size selection and purification. The libraries were sequenced on an Illumina HiSeq2000 using paired-end 100 bp reads. In the paper's pipeline: SOAPnuke was used to process the raw data, throwing out any read that contained adapters or uncalled bases, had a mean Phred below 15, or lacked an exact constant-primer or identifier match. High-quality paired reads were merged with COPE v1.2.5, and unique nucleotide sequences were defined as clonotypes. Clonotypes were aligned to IMGT TRBV, TRBD and TRBJ reference segments using MiTCR v1.1. The analysis was restricted to V-J combinations with a frequency above 0.0001, which together covered about 99% of the repertoires. A TCS score was defined as the ratio between F50 (clonal expansion) and ExV (chaos), using BLOSUM62-based TCRdist between CDR3 peptides within each V-J. Welch's t-statistics and random forest reduced roughly 540 V-J features to about 12, which were used in a naive Bayes classifier (R e1071). The Morisita-Horn index was used to measure how similar the thyroid and blood repertoires were. TCRdb reran the public reads through fastp at Q25 and MiXCR, keeping productive beta chains. Rows with a matching CDR3 protein are joined into one entry that keeps the most common DNA and genes. These V and J calls rely on TCRdb rather than the paper's analysis. The sample table records approximately 610,000 distinct CDR3 sequences; roughly 14% of these occur just once. The ten largest account for around 4% of the sample.

This clonotype was counted at least ten times. Its recognized antigen is unknown. No quality values exist for individual bases; no much larger clone is one base distant. Moderately to severely active disease, a Clinical Activity Score of at least 3, a NOSPECS grade of at least 4, and a duration under 3 months were present in ophthalmopathy patients. Exclusion was applied to patients with uncontrolled infections, other autoimmune diseases, pregnancy or lactation. Diagnoses were based on clinical symptoms, serum thyroxine and TRAb, thyroid ultrasound and orbital computed tomography. Ficoll-Paque density gradient centrifugation was used to isolate PBMCs from approximately 10 ml of fresh peripheral blood. Trizol reagent was used to extract total RNA, and RNA quality was then checked on an Agilent 2100 Bioanalyzer.

The clonotype originates from a woman in her thirties or forties with Graves' ophthalmopathy. Source material: blood. This chain is built from TRBV7-2 and TRBJ2-7; 11 bases in the junction line up with TRBD2. The CDR3 here reads CASSQSSGRSYEQYF. The nucleotides read TGTGCCAGCAGCCAATCTAGCGGGAGGTCCTACGAGCAGTACTTC.